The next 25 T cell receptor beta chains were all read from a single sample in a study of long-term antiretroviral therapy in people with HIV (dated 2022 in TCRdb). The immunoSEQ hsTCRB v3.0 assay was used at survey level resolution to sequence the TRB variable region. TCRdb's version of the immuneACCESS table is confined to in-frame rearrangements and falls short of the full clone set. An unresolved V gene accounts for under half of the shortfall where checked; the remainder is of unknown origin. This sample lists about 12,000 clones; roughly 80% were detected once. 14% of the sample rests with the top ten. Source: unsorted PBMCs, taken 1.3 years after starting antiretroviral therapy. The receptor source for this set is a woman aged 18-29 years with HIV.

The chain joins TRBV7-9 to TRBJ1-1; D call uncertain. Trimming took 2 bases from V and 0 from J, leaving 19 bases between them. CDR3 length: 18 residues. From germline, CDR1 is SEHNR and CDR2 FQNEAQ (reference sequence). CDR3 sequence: CASSLLFHRAAMNTEAFF. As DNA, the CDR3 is TGTGCCAGCAGCTTACTTTTCCATCGGGCAGCCATGAACACTGAAGCTTTCTTT.

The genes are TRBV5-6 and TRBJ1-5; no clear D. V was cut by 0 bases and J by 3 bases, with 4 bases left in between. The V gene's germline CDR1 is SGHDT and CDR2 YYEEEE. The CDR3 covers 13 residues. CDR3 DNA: TGTGCCAGCAGCTTGGGGACCAATCAGCCCCAGCATTTT. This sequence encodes CASSLGTNQPQHF.

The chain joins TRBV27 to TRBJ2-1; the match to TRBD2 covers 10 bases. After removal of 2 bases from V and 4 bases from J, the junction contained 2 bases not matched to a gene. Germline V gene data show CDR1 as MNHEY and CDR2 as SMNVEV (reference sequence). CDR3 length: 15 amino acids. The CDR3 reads CASSLTLAGYNEQFF. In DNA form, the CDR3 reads TGTGCCAGCAGTTTAACACTAGCGGGGTACAATGAGCAGTTCTTC.

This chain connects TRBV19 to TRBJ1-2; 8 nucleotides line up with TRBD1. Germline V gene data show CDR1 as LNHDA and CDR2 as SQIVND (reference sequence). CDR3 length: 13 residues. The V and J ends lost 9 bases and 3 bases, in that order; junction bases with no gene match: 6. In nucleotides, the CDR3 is TGTGCCAGCCAGGACAGGGAGGACTATGGCTACACCTTC. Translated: CASQDREDYGYTF.

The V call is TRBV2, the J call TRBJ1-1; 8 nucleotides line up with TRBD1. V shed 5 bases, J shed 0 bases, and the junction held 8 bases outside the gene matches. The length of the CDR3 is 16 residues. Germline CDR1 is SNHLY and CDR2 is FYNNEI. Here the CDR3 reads CASSIGTGFMNTEAFF. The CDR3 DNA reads TGTGCCAGCAGTATTGGGACAGGATTTATGAACACTGAAGCTTTCTTT.

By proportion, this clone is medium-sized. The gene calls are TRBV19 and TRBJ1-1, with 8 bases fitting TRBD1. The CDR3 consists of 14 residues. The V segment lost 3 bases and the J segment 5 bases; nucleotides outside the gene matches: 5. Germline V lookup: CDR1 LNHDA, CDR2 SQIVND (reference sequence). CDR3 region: CASSIQGARTEAFF. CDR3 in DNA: TGTGCCAGTAGTATCCAGGGGGCGAGGACTGAAGCTTTCTTT.

CDR3 in DNA: TGTGCCAGCAGATTAGGGTTCCATTCACCCCTCCACTTT. It is translated as CASRLGFHSPLHF. This rearrangement joins TRBV14 to TRBJ1-6; D is undetermined. Trimming shortened V by 6 bases and J by 8 bases, and 11 bases separated the two germline ends. Germline assignment: CDR1 SGHDN and CDR2 FVKESK. The CDR3 spans 13 residues.

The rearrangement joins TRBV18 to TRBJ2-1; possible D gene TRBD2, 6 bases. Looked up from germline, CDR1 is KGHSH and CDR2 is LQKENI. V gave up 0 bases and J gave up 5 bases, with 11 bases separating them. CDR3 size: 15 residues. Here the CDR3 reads CASSPPGTGNNEQFF. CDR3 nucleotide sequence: TGTGCCAGCTCACCACCTGGGACTGGTAACAATGAGCAGTTCTTC.

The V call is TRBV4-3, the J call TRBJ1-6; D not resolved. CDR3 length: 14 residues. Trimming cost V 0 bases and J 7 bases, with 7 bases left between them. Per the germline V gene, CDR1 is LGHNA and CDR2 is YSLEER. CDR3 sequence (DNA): TGCGCCAGCAGCCAAGATGGGGAAAATTCACCCCTCCACTTT. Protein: CASSQDGENSPLHF.

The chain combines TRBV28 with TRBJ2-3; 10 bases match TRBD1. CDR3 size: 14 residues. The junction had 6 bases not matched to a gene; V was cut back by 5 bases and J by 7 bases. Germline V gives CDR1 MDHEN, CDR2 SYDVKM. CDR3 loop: CASSPRDRGNTQYF. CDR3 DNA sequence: TGTGCCAGCAGTCCGAGGGACAGGGGCAATACGCAGTATTTT.

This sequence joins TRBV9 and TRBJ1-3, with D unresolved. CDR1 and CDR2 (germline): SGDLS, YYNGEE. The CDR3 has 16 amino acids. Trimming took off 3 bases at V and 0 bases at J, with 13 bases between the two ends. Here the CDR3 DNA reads TGTGCCAGCAGCGGACGGTCGGTGGACTCTGGAAACACCATATATTTT. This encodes CASSGRSVDSGNTIYF. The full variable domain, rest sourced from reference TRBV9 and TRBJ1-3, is DSGVTQTPKHLITATGQRVTLRCSPRSGDLSVYWYQQSLDQGLQFLIQYYNGEERAKGNILERFSAQQFPDLHSELNLSSLELGDSALYFCASSGRSVDSGNTIYFGEGSWLTVV.

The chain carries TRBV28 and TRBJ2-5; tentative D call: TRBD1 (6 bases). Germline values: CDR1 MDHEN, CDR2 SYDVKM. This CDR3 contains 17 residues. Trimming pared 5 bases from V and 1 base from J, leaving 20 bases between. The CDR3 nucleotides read TGTGCCAGCAGTGGCCCCCGAGAGGACAGTCTCCAAGAGACCCAGTACTTC. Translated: CASSGPREDSLQETQYF. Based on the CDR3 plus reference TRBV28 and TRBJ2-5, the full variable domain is DVKVTQSSRYLVKRTGEKVFLECVQDMDHENMFWYRQDPGLGLRLIYFSYDVKMKEKGDIPEGYSVSREKKERFSLILESASTNQTSMYLCASSGPREDSLQETQYFGPGTRLLVL.

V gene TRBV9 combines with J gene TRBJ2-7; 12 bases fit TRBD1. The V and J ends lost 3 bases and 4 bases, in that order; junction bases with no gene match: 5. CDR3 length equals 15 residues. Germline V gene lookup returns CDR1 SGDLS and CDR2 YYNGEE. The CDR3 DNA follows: TGTGCCAGCAGCGCAGGGACAGGGGGCTGGTACGAGCAGTACTTC. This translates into CASSAGTGGWYEQYF.

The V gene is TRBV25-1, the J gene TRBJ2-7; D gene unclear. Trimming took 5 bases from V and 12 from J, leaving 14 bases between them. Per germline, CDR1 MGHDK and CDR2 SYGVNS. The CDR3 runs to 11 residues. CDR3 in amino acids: CASSLGSTPYF. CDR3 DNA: TGTGCCAGCAGTCTTGGATCCACGCCGTACTTC.

The CDR3 DNA is TGTGCCAGCAGCGTAGAACAGGGATCCTACGAGCAGTACTTC. This gives the protein CASSVEQGSYEQYF. The genes are TRBV9 and TRBJ2-7; tentatively, D is TRBD1 (6 bases). Trimming shortened V by 0 bases and J by 1 base, and 8 bases separated the two germline ends. CDR1 SGDLS and CDR2 YYNGEE come from the germline V gene. CDR3 size: 14 residues.

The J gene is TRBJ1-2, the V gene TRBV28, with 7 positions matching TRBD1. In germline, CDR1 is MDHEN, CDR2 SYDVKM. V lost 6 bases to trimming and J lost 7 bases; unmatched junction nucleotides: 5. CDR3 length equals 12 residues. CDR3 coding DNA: TGTGCCAGCAGCACAGGGGAAGGTGGCTACACCTTC. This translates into CASSTGEGGYTF.

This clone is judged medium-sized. The CDR3 DNA reads as TGTGCCAGCAGCGTGAGCGGGAAGGCCTACGAGCAGTACTTC. Protein product: CASSVSGKAYEQYF. V usage is TRBV9 and J usage is TRBJ2-7; 7 bases map to TRBD2. This CDR3 is built from 14 residues. Germline V gene lookup returns CDR1 SGDLS and CDR2 YYNGEE. The junction had 4 bases not matched to a gene; V was cut back by 2 bases and J by 2 bases.

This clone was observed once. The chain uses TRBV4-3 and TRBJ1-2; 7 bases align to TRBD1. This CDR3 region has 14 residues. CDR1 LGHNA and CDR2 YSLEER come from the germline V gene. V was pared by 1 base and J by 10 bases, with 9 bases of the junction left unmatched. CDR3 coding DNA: TGCGCCAGCAGCCAAGCACCACGACAGGGTGTCTACACCTTC. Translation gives CASSQAPRQGVYTF.

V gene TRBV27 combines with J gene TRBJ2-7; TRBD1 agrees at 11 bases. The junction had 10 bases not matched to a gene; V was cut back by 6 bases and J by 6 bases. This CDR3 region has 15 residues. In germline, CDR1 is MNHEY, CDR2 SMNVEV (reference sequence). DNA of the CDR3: TGTGCCAGCAGACCCGGGACAGGGGGTTTTTTCGAGCAGTACTTC. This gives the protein CASRPGTGGFFEQYF.

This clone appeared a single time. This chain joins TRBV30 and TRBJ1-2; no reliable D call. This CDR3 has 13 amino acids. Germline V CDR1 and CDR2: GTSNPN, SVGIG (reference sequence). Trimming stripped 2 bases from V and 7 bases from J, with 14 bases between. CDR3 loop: CAWSTEGSVGYTF. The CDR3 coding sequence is TGTGCCTGGAGTACCGAGGGATCGGTTGGCTACACCTTC.

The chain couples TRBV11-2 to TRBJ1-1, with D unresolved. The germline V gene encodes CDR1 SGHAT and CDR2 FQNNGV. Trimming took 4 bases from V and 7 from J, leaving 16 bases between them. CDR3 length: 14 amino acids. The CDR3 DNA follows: TGTGCCAGCAGCTCCCCCCGGGAGGCCAGTGAAGCTTTCTTT. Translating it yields CASSSPREASEAFF.

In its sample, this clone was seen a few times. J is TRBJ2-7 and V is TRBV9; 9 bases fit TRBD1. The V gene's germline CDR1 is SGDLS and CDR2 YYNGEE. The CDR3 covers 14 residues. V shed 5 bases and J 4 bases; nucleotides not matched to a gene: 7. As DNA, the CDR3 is TGTGCCAGCAGTTCCGGGACAGGGCTGTACGAGCAGTACTTC. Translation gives CASSSGTGLYEQYF.

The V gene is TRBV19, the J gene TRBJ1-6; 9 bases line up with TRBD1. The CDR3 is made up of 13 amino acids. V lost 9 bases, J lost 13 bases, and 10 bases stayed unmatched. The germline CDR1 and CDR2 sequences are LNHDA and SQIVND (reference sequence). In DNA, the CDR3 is TGTGCCAGCGCGGACAGGGGTGGAGGTCCCCTCCACTTT. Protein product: CASADRGGGPLHF.

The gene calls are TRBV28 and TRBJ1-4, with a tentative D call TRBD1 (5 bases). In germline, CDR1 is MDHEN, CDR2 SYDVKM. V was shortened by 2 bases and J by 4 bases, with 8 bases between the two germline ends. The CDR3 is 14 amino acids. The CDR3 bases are TGTGCCAGCAGTTTACCCAGGGATAATGAAAAACTGTTTTTT. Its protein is CASSLPRDNEKLFF. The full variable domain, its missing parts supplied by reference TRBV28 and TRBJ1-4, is DVKVTQSSRYLVKRTGEKVFLECVQDMDHENMFWYRQDPGLGLRLIYFSYDVKMKEKGDIPEGYSVSREKKERFSLILESASTNQTSMYLCASSLPRDNEKLFFGSGTQLSVL.

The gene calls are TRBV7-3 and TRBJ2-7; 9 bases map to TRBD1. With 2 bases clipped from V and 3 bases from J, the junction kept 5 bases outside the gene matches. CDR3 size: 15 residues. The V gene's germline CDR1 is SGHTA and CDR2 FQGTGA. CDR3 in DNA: TGTGCCAGCAGCTTACATGGGACAGGGATCTACGAGCAGTACTTC. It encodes CASSLHGTGIYEQYF.